The 20 T cell receptor beta chains in this list originate from one sample, sequenced in a study of vaccination and CD4 T cells after COVID-19. As to treatment: roughly 10-day PBMC culture with coronavirus spike peptide pools or control peptides (ViraFEST assay). The collection of CD4+ T cells from the unexposed donor took place before the COVID-19 pandemic (2011-2018). The Oncomine TCR Beta short-read assay generated sequence data from the DNA of cultured CD4+ T cells. One entry per CDR3 protein results from TCRdb running MiXCR on the PCR reads. The sample shows about 5,400 distinct CDR3 sequences, roughly 60% of them seen only once. These receptors' antigens are unknown. Sample: CD4+ T cells from blood, cultured in vitro. The source is a human donor in good health.

The sample holds one count of this clonotype. The chain links TRBV5-1 to TRBJ2-7; D call uncertain. With 0 bases removed from V and 2 bases from J, the gap between germline ends came to 6 bases. The germline gives CDR1 SGHRS, CDR2 YFSETQ. The CDR3 is 13 amino acids. The DNA of the CDR3 is TGCGCCAGCAGCTTGGGGGATGCCTACGAGCAGTACTTC. This sequence encodes CASSLGDAYEQYF.

This clonotype has just a few counts. The chain uses TRBV2 and TRBJ1-1; D gene ambiguous. CDR3 size: 15 residues. The V end lost 6 bases, the J end lost 6 bases, and 20 bases lay between the germline ends. Germline V lookup: CDR1 SNHLY, CDR2 FYNNEI. The CDR3 coding sequence is TGTGCCAGCAGAGAGTACGTTTGGGGTGGAGCTGAAGCTTTCTTT. Translated, it gives CASREYVWGGAEAFF.

V is TRBV9 and J is TRBJ1-1; D possibly corresponds to TRBD1 (6 bases). Germline V CDR1 and CDR2: SGDLS, YYNGEE. The CDR3 totals 15 residues. V was clipped by 4 bases and J by 2 bases, with 15 bases between them. The CDR3 nucleotides read TGTGCCAGCAGCCTAACCATGGACAGAAACACTGAAGCTTTCTTT. Translating it yields CASSLTMDRNTEAFF.

The sample holds a few counts of this clonotype. This sequence joins TRBV7-2 and TRBJ1-2; 9 bases map to TRBD1. V was pared by 7 bases and J by 5 bases, with 5 bases of the junction left unmatched. CDR3 length: 13 residues. CDR1 and CDR2 (germline): SGHTA, FQGNSA. The CDR3 loop reads CASTGTGTYGYTF. Here the CDR3 DNA reads TGTGCCAGCACCGGGACAGGGACTTATGGCTACACCTTC.

The CDR3 nucleotides are TGTGCCAGTAGTACCCAGGACTACCCCCCAGCGGCTTTCTTT. This encodes CASSTQDYPPAAFF. The chain recombines TRBV19 with TRBJ1-1; D unresolved. Germline CDR1 is LNHDA and CDR2 is SQIVND (reference sequence). Trimming cost V 4 bases and J 11 bases, with 20 bases left between them. This CDR3 spans 14 amino acids. The full variable domain, with the rest looked up from reference TRBV19 and TRBJ1-1, is DGGITQSPKYLFRKEGQNVTLSCEQNLNHDAMYWYRQDPGQGLRLIYYSQIVNDFQKGDIAEGYSVSREKKESFPLTVTSAQKNPTAFYLCASSTQDYPPAAFFGQGTRLTVV.

This clonotype was detected a few times. The chain joins TRBV7-8 to TRBJ2-1; no firm D call. The germline V gene encodes CDR1 SGHVS and CDR2 FQNEAQ. The CDR3 has 14 residues. V was clipped by 7 bases and J by 6 bases, with 16 bases between them. The CDR3 spells CASTTIVLANEQFF. The CDR3 DNA reads as TGTGCCAGCACCACTATAGTTCTCGCCAATGAGCAGTTCTTC.

The V call is TRBV7-8, the J call TRBJ1-5; 11 nucleotides align to TRBD1. Germline assignment: CDR1 SGHVS and CDR2 FQNEAQ. This CDR3 comprises 16 residues. V gave up 6 bases and J gave up 3 bases; unmatched junction bases: 7. CDR3: CASRSGQGAVNQPQHF. The DNA for the CDR3 is TGTGCCAGCAGATCCGGACAGGGGGCGGTCAATCAGCCCCAGCATTTT. The full variable domain, with the rest looked up from reference TRBV7-8 and TRBJ1-5, is GAGVSQSPRYKVAKRGQDVALRCDPISGHVSLFWYQQALGQGPEFLTYFQNEAQLDKSGLPSDRFFAERPEGSVSTLKIQRTQQEDSAVYLCASRSGQGAVNQPQHFGDGTRLSIL.

The V and J genes are TRBV28 and TRBJ2-1, with 7 positions matching TRBD2. The V and J ends lost 4 bases and 3 bases, in that order; junction bases with no gene match: 9. CDR1 is MDHEN, CDR2 SYDVKM, per germline. This CDR3 spans 16 amino acids. CDR3 sequence (DNA): TGTGCCAGCAGTTCGTATGTGGGCGGGGGCTACAATGAGCAGTTCTTC. As protein: CASSSYVGGGYNEQFF.

The rearrangement uses TRBV19 and TRBJ1-2; 7 bases fit TRBD1. The CDR3 sequence is 13 residues long. Germline-derived CDR1 and CDR2 are LNHDA and SQIVND (reference sequence). With 2 bases clipped from V and 10 bases from J, the junction kept 7 bases outside the gene matches. The CDR3 DNA is TGTGCCAGTAGTATACGAGACAGGGTCCCCTACACCTTC. Translation gives CASSIRDRVPYTF.

This clonotype was picked up one time. The chain combines TRBV6-1 with TRBJ2-3; 7 nucleotides align to TRBD2. Germline CDR1 is MNHNS and CDR2 is SASEGT. The CDR3 loop spans 16 amino acids. J was trimmed by 4 bases and V by 5 bases; bases with no gene match: 12. The CDR3 sequence: CASSPYLRRGSDTQYF. CDR3 DNA sequence: TGTGCCAGCAGTCCTTATTTACGGCGGGGGTCAGATACGCAGTATTTT.

V usage is TRBV20-1 and J usage is TRBJ1-3; 8 bases map to TRBD1. This CDR3 spans 15 amino acids. CDR1 and CDR2 from the germline V gene are DFQATT and SNEGSKA (reference sequence). With V trimmed by 2 bases and J by 2 bases, 5 bases remained unmatched. CDR3 amino acids: CSARRGQDPGNTIYF. In DNA, the CDR3 is TGCAGTGCTAGAAGGGGACAGGACCCTGGAAACACCATATATTTT.

The table lists this clonotype with a count of one. This sequence joins TRBV19 and TRBJ2-3, with 7 bases identical to TRBD2. The J segment lost 1 base and the V segment lost 3 bases, leaving 7 bases of the junction unmatched. This CDR3 is 16 amino acids long. Looked up from germline, CDR1 is LNHDA and CDR2 is SQIVND (reference sequence). The chain's CDR3 is CASSIGRARGTDTQYF. Here the CDR3 DNA reads TGTGCCAGTAGTATTGGGAGGGCGAGAGGCACAGATACGCAGTATTTT.

V usage is TRBV6-1 and J usage is TRBJ2-7; no clear D gene. The CDR3 runs to 13 residues. Germline V gene lookup returns CDR1 MNHNS and CDR2 SASEGT. V dropped 4 bases and J dropped 5 bases, with 12 bases sitting between them. The CDR3 loop reads CASSGAVWDEQYF. The CDR3, as DNA: TGTGCCAGCAGTGGGGCAGTTTGGGACGAGCAGTACTTC.

This clonotype rates as large (0.1 to 1%). The V gene is TRBV6-2 or TRBV6-3, the J gene TRBJ1-1; 7 positions agree with TRBD1. The CDR3 sequence is 15 residues long. Trimming removed 7 bases from V and 0 bases from J; junction bases left unmatched: 8. CDR1 and CDR2 from the germline V gene are MNHEY and SVGEGT. CDR3 DNA sequence: TGTGCCAGCAAAGGGGCAGGGGGGATGAACACTGAAGCTTTCTTT. Translating gives CASKGAGGMNTEAFF.

J is TRBJ1-3 and V is TRBV11-2; D possibly corresponds to TRBD1 (5 bases). The CDR3 is 13 amino acids. Per the germline V gene, CDR1 is SGHAT and CDR2 is FQNNGV. The V end was cut by 5 bases, the J end by 7 bases, with 12 bases between. The CDR3 sequence is CASSRDPANTIYF. DNA for the CDR3: TGTGCCAGCAGCCGGGACCCGGCGAACACCATATATTTT.

This clonotype was detected only a few times. The chain joins TRBV20-1 to TRBJ1-5; D not resolved. V dropped 5 bases and J dropped 0 bases, with 11 bases sitting between them. This CDR3 contains 14 residues. The V gene's germline CDR1 is DFQATT and CDR2 SNEGSKA (reference sequence). In nucleotides, the CDR3 is TGCAGTGCTTACACTGGGGATAGCAATCAGCCCCAGCATTTT. Protein: CSAYTGDSNQPQHF.

This chain joins TRBV20-1 and TRBJ2-5, with TRBD2 identical over 8 bases. This CDR3 spans 13 amino acids. With V trimmed by 6 bases and J by 3 bases, 6 bases remained unmatched. CDR1 is DFQATT and CDR2 is SNEGSKA in the germline V gene (reference sequence). The CDR3 loop is CSAHSGVKETQYF. CDR3 coding DNA: TGCAGTGCCCATAGCGGGGTAAAAGAGACCCAGTACTTC.

This clonotype is medium-sized within its sample. The rearrangement joins TRBV7-9 to TRBJ2-7; D remains ambiguous. This CDR3 region has 13 residues. Trimming removed 7 bases at V and 1 base at J, with 11 bases between. Germline V CDR1 and CDR2: SEHNR, FQNEAQ (reference sequence). CDR3 coding DNA: TGTGCCAGCAAAGGCAGTCTTTCCTACGAGCAGTACTTC. The encoded protein is CASKGSLSYEQYF.

J is TRBJ2-1 and V is TRBV7-2, with 10 bases matching TRBD2. The trim removed 2 bases at V and 0 bases at J, leaving 1 base unmatched. Germline V lookup: CDR1 SGHTA, CDR2 FQGNSA. The CDR3 sequence is 16 residues long. The CDR3 here is CASSLSSGSSYNEQFF. The CDR3 DNA reads TGTGCCAGCAGCTTATCTAGCGGGAGCTCCTACAATGAGCAGTTCTTC. The full variable domain, its missing parts supplied by reference TRBV7-2 and TRBJ2-1, is GAGVSQSPSNKVTEKGKDVELRCDPISGHTALYWYRQSLGQGLEFLIYFQGNSAPDKSGLPSDRFSAERTGGSVSTLTIQRTQQEDSAVYLCASSLSSGSSYNEQFFGPGTRLTVL.

This chain links TRBV30 with TRBJ1-1, with a tentative D call TRBD1 (6 bases). Germline V gene data show CDR1 as GTSNPN and CDR2 as SVGIG (reference sequence). V shed 3 bases and J shed 3 bases, with 14 bases lying between them. CDR3 length: 14 residues. The CDR3, as DNA: TGTGCCTGGAGGGGCGGGACAACTTACACTGAAGCTTTCTTT. The encoded protein is CAWRGGTTYTEAFF.